Listed here are 8 T cell receptor beta chains from one sample, sequenced in a study of blood T cells in healthy people across ages. A second PCR, run for about 7 to 11 cycles, used a sample-barcoded 5' primer plus a J-beta primer mix. MiXCR was run by TCRdb on the 5' RACE reads, yielding one entry per CDR3 protein. In the table there are about 2 million distinct CDR3 sequences, less than 50% of which are singletons. The sample was blood. These receptors all come from a woman aged 40 to 55 in good health.

This chain connects TRBV6-1 to TRBJ1-2, with 7 positions matching TRBD1. Germline V gene lookup returns CDR1 MNHNS and CDR2 SASEGT. CDR3 length equals 13 residues. V lost 6 bases to trimming and J lost 7 bases; unmatched junction nucleotides: 8. The CDR3 sequence: CASSLGQASGYTF. The CDR3 DNA is TGTGCCAGCAGCCTCGGACAGGCTAGTGGCTACACCTTC.

This clonotype was detected only a few times. The rearrangement joins TRBV7-2 to TRBJ1-2; D gene unclear. Germline assignment: CDR1 SGHTA and CDR2 FQGNSA. There are 12 residues in the CDR3. V was cut by 1 base and J by 9 bases, with 9 bases left in between. CDR3 in DNA: TGTGCCAGCAGCTTAGATGCGGTTAGCTACACCTTC. Its translation is CASSLDAVSYTF.

The chain links TRBV6-2 or TRBV6-3 to TRBJ2-4; the match to TRBD1 covers 7 bases. J was trimmed by 1 base and V by 9 bases; bases with no gene match: 12. The CDR3 contains 16 residues. CDR1 and CDR2 (germline): MNHEY, SVGEGT. In DNA, the CDR3 is TGTGCCAGTTCTGCGACAGGGACGGTGGCCAAAAACATTCAGTACTTC. Encoded protein: CASSATGTVAKNIQYF.

V usage is TRBV29-1 and J usage is TRBJ2-1; D is possibly TRBD1 (5 bases). Germline values: CDR1 SQVTM, CDR2 ANQGSEA. The CDR3 totals 17 residues. Between the trimmed V and J ends, which lost 5 bases and 4 bases, there was a span of 24 bases. The CDR3 sequence is CSVTRRVGSILYNEQFF. CDR3 bases: TGCAGCGTTACGCGCAGGGTGGGCAGTATTTTATACAATGAGCAGTTCTTC.

This sequence joins TRBV4-1 and TRBJ2-1; the D gene is possibly TRBD2 (5 bases). V lost 0 bases to trimming and J lost 1 base, with 10 bases between them. The CDR3 has 16 amino acids. Germline V gives CDR1 MGHRA, CDR2 YSYEKL. The CDR3 spells CASSQEYPGSYNEQFF. The DNA of the CDR3 is TGCGCCAGCAGCCAAGAGTATCCGGGGTCCTACAATGAGCAGTTCTTC.

The chain uses TRBV28 and TRBJ2-1; 10 bases match TRBD1. Germline assignment: CDR1 MDHEN and CDR2 SYDVKM. The V gene end was trimmed by 6 bases and the J gene end by 7 bases; junction bases not matched to a gene: 9. The CDR3 runs to 15 residues. For the CDR3, the DNA is TGTGCCAGCAGACCTCCCCGGGACAGGGGAAATGAGCAGTTCTTC. It yields the protein CASRPPRDRGNEQFF. The variable domain in full, with the rest retrieved from reference TRBV28 and TRBJ2-1, is DVKVTQSSRYLVKRTGEKVFLECVQDMDHENMFWYRQDPGLGLRLIYFSYDVKMKEKGDIPEGYSVSREKKERFSLILESASTNQTSMYLCASRPPRDRGNEQFFGPGTRLTVL.

This clonotype turned up a few times. The chain employs TRBV7-2 and TRBJ2-4, with no clear D. The V end was cut by 1 base, the J end by 0 bases, with 13 bases between. This CDR3 contains 17 residues. CDR1 and CDR2 from the germline V gene are SGHTA and FQGNSA. CDR3 sequence (DNA): TGTGCCAGCAGCTTAGAGGCGGCAGCTTTAGCCAAAAACATTCAGTACTTC. Its protein is CASSLEAAALAKNIQYF.

A note on this clonotype: Sequence at one end of the junction differs from germline and may be a read error. The chain is built from TRBV4-1 and TRBJ2-3, with 7 nucleotides matching TRBD1. This CDR3 spans 16 amino acids. In germline, CDR1 is MGHRA, CDR2 YSYEKL. The CDR3 sequence is CASSSRTGVGTDAQYF. DNA of the CDR3: TGCGCCAGCAGCAGCCGGACAGGAGTGGGAACAGATGCGCAGTATTTT.